Below, one T cell receptor beta chain is given with its context. As yet, its antigen is unknown. These memory T cells were uncultured and sequenced directly after ex vivo isolation. The data belong to a study of CD4 T cell repertoires in COVID-19. Produced via immunoSEQ multiplex PCR; TCRdb's table is partial and in-frame only. The data show tens of thousands of clones, approximately 83% seen once. Findings of the study overall: In SARS-CoV and/or HKU1 spike cultures, between about 6.5 and 28% of SARS-CoV-2 clonotypes reappeared. Two or all three memory subsets shared several highly expanded SARS-CoV-2-reactive clonotypes.

The sample in question was CD4+ T cells from peripheral blood, obtained after recovery from COVID-19. The receptor comes from a human donor who had COVID-19.

The CDR3 spells CASSQGLLEQYF. CDR3 sequence (DNA): TGTGCCAGCTCACAAGGACTACTCGAGCAGTACTTC. The chain carries TRBV18 and TRBJ2-7; possibly TRBD2 for D (6 bases). Looked up from germline, CDR1 is KGHSH and CDR2 is LQKENI. This CDR3 has 12 amino acids. V was cut by 4 bases and J by 6 bases, with 10 bases left in between.